The TCR beta chain under discussion was sequenced for a study of cytomegalovirus exposure and HLA in healthy donors. Study information: An earlier analysis identified fewer than 130 million unique TCR beta sequences in 150 million to 200 million T cells.

Findings and caveats of the study: With high specificity and sensitivity, the classifier reportedly diagnosed cytomegalovirus status.

The primer mix had 60 Vbeta and 13 Jbeta primers. Data came from immunoSEQ multiplex PCR; TCRdb stores just in-frame clones and leaves some out. The table records some 130,000 clones, roughly 70% of them present only once. This clone showed up just a few times. Antigen unknown. Input material: PBMCs. The TCR comes from a man aged 25 to 45 in good health and CMV-seronegative.

Here the CDR3 DNA reads TGCAGCGTTGTCTGGGGCGGCGATGAGCAGTTCTTC. This translates into CSVVWGGDEQFF. The chain has TRBV29-1 and TRBJ2-1, with D perhaps matching TRBD1 (5 bases). The CDR3 has 12 amino acids. Deletions cut 4 bases from V and 8 bases from J, with 12 bases between. Germline lookup yields CDR1 SQVTM and CDR2 ANQGSEA.